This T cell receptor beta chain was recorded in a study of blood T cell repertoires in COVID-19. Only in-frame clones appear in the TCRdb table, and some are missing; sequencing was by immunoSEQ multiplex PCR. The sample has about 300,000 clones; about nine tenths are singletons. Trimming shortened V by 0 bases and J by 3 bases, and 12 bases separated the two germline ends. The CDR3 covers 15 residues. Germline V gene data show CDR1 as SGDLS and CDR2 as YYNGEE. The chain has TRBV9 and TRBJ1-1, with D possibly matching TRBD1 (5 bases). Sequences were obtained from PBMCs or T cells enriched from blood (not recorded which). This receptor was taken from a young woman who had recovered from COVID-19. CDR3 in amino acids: CASSVGVGTYTEAFF. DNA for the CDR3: TGTGCCAGCAGCGTAGGAGTGGGGACTTACACTGAAGCTTTCTTT.